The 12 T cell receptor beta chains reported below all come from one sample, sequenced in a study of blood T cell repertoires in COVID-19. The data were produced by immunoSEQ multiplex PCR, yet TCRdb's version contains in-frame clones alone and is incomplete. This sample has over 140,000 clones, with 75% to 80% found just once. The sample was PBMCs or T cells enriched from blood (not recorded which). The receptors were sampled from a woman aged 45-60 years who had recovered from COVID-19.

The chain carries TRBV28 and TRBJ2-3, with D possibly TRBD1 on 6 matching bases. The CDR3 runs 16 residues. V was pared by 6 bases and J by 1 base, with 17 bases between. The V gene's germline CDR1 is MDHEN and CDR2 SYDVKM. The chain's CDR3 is CASRIGWPGGTDTQYF. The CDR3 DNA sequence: TGTGCCAGCAGAATAGGGTGGCCAGGGGGCACAGATACGCAGTATTTT.

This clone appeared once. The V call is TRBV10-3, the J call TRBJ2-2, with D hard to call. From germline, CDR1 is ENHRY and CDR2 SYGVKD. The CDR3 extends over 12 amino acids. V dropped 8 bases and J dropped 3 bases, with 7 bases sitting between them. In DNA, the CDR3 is TGTGCCATCGGGCAGTACACCGGGGAGCTGTTTTTT. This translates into CAIGQYTGELFF.

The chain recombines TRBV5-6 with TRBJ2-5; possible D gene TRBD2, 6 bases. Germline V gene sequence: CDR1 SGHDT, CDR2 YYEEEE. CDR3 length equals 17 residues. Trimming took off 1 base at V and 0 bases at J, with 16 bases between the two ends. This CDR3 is CASSLRVRGYYQETQYF. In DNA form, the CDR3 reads TGTGCCAGCAGCTTGAGGGTTCGGGGGTATTACCAAGAGACCCAGTACTTC.

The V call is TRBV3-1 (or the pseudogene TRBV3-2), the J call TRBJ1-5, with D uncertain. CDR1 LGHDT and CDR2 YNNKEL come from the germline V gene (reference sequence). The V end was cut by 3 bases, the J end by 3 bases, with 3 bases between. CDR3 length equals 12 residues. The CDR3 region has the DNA TGTGCCAGCAGCCACATCAATCAGCCCCAGCATTTT. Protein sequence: CASSHINQPQHF.

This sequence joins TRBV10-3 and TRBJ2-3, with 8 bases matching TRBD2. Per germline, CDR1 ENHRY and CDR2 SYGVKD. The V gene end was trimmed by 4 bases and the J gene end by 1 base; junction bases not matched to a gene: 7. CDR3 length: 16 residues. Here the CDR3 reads CAISVVSGGGTDTQYF. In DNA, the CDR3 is TGTGCCATCAGTGTGGTGAGCGGGGGAGGCACAGATACGCAGTATTTT.

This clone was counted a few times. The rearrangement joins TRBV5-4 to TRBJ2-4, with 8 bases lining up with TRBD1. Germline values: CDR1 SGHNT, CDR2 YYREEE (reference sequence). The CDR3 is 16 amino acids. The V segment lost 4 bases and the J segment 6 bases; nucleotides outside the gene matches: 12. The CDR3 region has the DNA TGTGCCAGCAGCGACAGGGGCCAGTTTTTAGGAAACATTCAGTACTTC. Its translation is CASSDRGQFLGNIQYF.

CDR3 in DNA: TGTGCCAGTAGGACAGGGGGCAACTATGGCTACACCTTC. Protein sequence: CASRTGGNYGYTF. The chain joins TRBV19 to TRBJ1-2, with 10 bases aligning to TRBD1. CDR3 size: 13 residues. V lost 6 bases, J lost 2 bases, and 0 bases stayed unmatched. Germline CDR1 is LNHDA and CDR2 is SQIVND (reference sequence).

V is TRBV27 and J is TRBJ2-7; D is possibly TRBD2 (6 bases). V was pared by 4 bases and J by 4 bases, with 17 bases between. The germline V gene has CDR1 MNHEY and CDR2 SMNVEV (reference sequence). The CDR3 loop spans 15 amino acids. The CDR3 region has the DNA TGTGCCAGCAGTTCGTCCGGCACAGCGGGTTACGAGCAGTACTTC. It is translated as CASSSSGTAGYEQYF.

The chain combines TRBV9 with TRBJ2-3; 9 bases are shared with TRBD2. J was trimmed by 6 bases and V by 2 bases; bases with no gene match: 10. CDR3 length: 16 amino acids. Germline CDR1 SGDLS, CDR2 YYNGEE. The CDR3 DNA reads TGTGCCAGCAGCGTGATAGCGGGAGATAGAGGGGATACGCAGTATTTT. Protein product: CASSVIAGDRGDTQYF.

The DNA of the CDR3 is TGTGCCAGCAGCCCAGCCTTCGGGACAAGGGCCGAAAAACTGTTTTTT. It encodes CASSPAFGTRAEKLFF. The chain is built from TRBV11-3 and TRBJ1-4; D perhaps matches TRBD1 (6 bases). Between the trimmed V and J ends, which lost 5 bases and 8 bases, there was a span of 21 bases. Per the germline V gene, CDR1 is SGHNT and CDR2 is YENEEA. The CDR3 is 16 amino acids.

The CDR3 spells CASSPPWTGDEKLFF. The DNA of the CDR3 is TGTGCCAGCTCACCACCTTGGACAGGGGACGAAAAACTGTTTTTT. This chain links TRBV18 with TRBJ1-4; 9 bases are shared with TRBD1. Unmatched junction bases numbered 4, after V lost 0 bases and J lost 8 bases. This CDR3 is 15 amino acids long. Per the germline V gene, CDR1 is KGHSH and CDR2 is LQKENI.

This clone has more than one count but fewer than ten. In nucleotides, the CDR3 is TGTGCCAGCAGTGAATGGAGAGGGCAGGGGCAGCCCCAGCATTTT. This translates into CASSEWRGQGQPQHF. The chain recombines TRBV2 with TRBJ1-5; possibly TRBD1 for D (6 bases). This CDR3 spans 15 amino acids. V gave up 2 bases and J gave up 7 bases, with 15 bases separating them. Germline values: CDR1 SNHLY, CDR2 FYNNEI.